This TCR beta chain was captured by sequencing in a study of CD8 T cells in ankylosing spondylitis. Whole-study results and caveats: Clones linked with disease were CD8+ and fairly uncommon in the peripheral blood.

On this clonotype itself: The antigen is not known.

Germline trimming cut 4 bases from V and 6 bases from J; bases unmatched to any gene: 9. The germline gives CDR1 SGHTA, CDR2 FQGTGA. The CDR3 extends over 16 amino acids. Quantitative molecular-barcoded 5'-RACE generated the TCR beta libraries. TCRdb re-called the 5' RACE reads through MiXCR, storing one row per CDR3 protein. The sample lists around 90,000 distinct CDR3 sequences, about 27% seen once, with around 60% in the top ten. Sequences were obtained from blood, either unsorted or a sorted T cell fraction (not recorded which). J is TRBJ2-3 and V is TRBV7-3, with 11 bases that match TRBD2. The TCR was taken from a male donor with ankylosing spondylitis or in good health (not recorded which). The CDR3 bases are TGTGCCAGCAGCTCCTTAGCGGGAGGGCCTCCGGATACGCAGTATTTT. Translation: CASSSLAGGPPDTQYF.